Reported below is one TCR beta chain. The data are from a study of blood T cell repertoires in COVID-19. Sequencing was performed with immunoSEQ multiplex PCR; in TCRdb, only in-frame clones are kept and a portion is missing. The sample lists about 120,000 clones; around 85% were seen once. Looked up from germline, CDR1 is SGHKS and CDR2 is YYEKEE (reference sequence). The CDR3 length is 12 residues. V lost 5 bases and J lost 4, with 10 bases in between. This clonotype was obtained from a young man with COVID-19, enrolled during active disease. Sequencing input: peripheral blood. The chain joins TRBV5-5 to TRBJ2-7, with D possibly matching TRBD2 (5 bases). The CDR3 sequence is CASSEGSYEQYF. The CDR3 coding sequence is TGTGCCAGCAGTGAGGGTTCTTACGAGCAGTACTTC. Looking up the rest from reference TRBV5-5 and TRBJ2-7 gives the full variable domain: DAGVTQSPTHLIKTRGQQVTLRCSPISGHKSVSWYQQVLGQGPQFIFQYYEKEERGRGNFPDRFSARQFPNYSSELNVNALLLGDSALYLCASSEGSYEQYFGPGTRLTVT.